This T cell receptor (beta chain) appears in the sequencing data of a study of T cells after yellow fever vaccination. Each CDR3 protein gets one entry after TCRdb re-called the 5' RACE reads with MiXCR. The sample records more than 300,000 distinct CDR3 sequences, around 6.8% being singletons. This clonotype was counted ten times or more. Germline assignment: CDR1 SGHTA and CDR2 FQGNSA. CDR3 length equals 14 residues. V was trimmed by 6 bases and J by 4 bases, leaving 12 bases between them. The chain couples TRBV7-2 to TRBJ2-2; D perhaps matches TRBD1 (5 bases). The input for sequencing was PBMCs, taken roughly seven weeks after the first yellow fever vaccination. The receptor comes from a man aged 18 to 29 who received the YFV17D yellow fever vaccine. CDR3 in amino acids: CASRRQIPTGELFF. For the CDR3, the DNA is TGTGCCAGCAGGAGACAGATACCCACCGGGGAGCTGTTTTTT.